The rows below give T cell receptor beta chains drawn from one sample of a study of OX40 agonist ivuxolimab in advanced cancers. The assay was immunoSEQ multiplex PCR, and TCRdb's table has in-frame clones only and misses some. The sample lists roughly 61,000 clones, around 90% occurring once. The sequenced sample was CD4+ or CD8+ T cells sorted from blood, obtained in a trial of the OX40 agonist ivuxolimab. Every receptor here comes from an adult with an advanced solid tumor such as melanoma, head and neck, liver or kidney cancer. CDR3s include the opening cysteine and the closing phenylalanine or tryptophan. The D gene is left open where the match is weak. Only part of the rows carry a size: once, few, many, or a class if the clone is expanded.

>.|.|TRBV4-3|TRBJ2-1
TGCGCCAGCAGCCCGTCTAGTACCTACAATGAGCAGTTCTTC
CASSPSSTYNEQFF
>.|.|TRBV19|TRBJ2-2
TGTGCCAGTAGTGCCGGGACTTCCCGCCAGACCGGGGAGCTGTTTTTT
CASSAGTSRQTGELFF
>.|.|TRBV7-2|TRBJ2-5
TGTGCCAGCAGCTTTAGTGGCGTGGGGGAGACCCAGTACTTC
CASSFSGVGETQYF
>.|.|TRBV6-5|TRBJ2-1
TGTGCCAGCAGAGAAACGGCCTCCTACAATGAGCAGTTCTTC
CASRETASYNEQFF
>.|.|TRBV5-4|TRBJ1-1
TGTGCCACCTACCCGGGGGGGACAATACAGTTTTCCACTGAAGCTTTCTTT
CATYPGGTIQFSTEAFF
>.|.|TRBV28|TRBJ2-3
TGTGCCAGCACGCGCGACTCCACAGATACGCAGTATTTT
CASTRDSTDTQYF
>.|.|TRBV18|TRBJ2-2
TGTGCCAGCTCACCCGATACTTCGAACACCGGGGAGCTGTTTTTT
CASSPDTSNTGELFF
>.|.|TRBV10-2|TRBJ1-4
TGCGCCAGCAGTACAGGTCCCTATGAAAAACTGTTTTTT
CASSTGPYEKLFF
>.|.|TRBV5-4|TRBJ1-4
TGTGCCAGCAGTCTTTTCATCCCGGGGGCTGCAACTAATGAAAAACTGTTTTTT
CASSLFIPGAATNEKLFF
>.|.|TRBV11-2|TRBJ2-1
TGTGCCAGCAGTCAGCAGGGGTTTGCAGGTAATGAGCAGTTCTTC
CASSQQGFAGNEQFF
>.|.|TRBV28|TRBJ1-5
TGTGCCAGCAGTTCCGACAGTGCCCATCAGCCCCAGCATTTT
CASSSDSAHQPQHF
>.|once|TRBV12-5|TRBJ1-2
TGTGCTAGTGCCATGGACGCTAACTATGGCTACACCTTC
CASAMDANYGYTF
>TRBD1|few|TRBV28|TRBJ1-5
TGTGCCAGCACCAATGAATGTGGACCGGGACAGTGCAATCAGCCCCAGCATTTT
CASTNECGPGQCNQPQHF
>TRBD2|.|TRBV27|TRBJ2-5
TGTGCCAGCAGTCCAAAGCTAGCGGCGAATCAAGAGACCCAGTACTTC
CASSPKLAANQETQYF
>.|.|TRBV20-1|TRBJ1-1
TGCAGTGCCCCACAGAAGGCTGAAGCTTTCTTT
CSAPQKAEAFF
>TRBD2|.|TRBV13|TRBJ2-3
TGTGCCAGCAGCTCACTAGCGGGAGATACGCAGTATTTT
CASSSLAGDTQYF